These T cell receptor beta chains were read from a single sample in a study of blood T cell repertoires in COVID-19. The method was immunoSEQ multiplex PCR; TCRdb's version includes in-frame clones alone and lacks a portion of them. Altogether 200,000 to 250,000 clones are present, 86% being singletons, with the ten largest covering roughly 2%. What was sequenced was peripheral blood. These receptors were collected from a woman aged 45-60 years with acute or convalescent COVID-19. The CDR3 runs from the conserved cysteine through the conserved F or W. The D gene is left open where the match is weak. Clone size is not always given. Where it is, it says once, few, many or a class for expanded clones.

cdr3_aa: CSAKTSYGYTF
cdr3_nt: TGCAGTGCCAAGACAAGCTATGGCTACACCTTC
d_call: NA
v_call: TRBV20-1
clone_size: NA
j_call: TRBJ1-2

cdr3_aa: CASSDHQLAGGIYNEQFF
cdr3_nt: TGTGCCAGCAGTGATCACCAACTAGCGGGGGGAATCTACAATGAGCAGTTCTTC
d_call: TRBD2
v_call: TRBV25-1
clone_size: NA
j_call: TRBJ2-1

cdr3_aa: CASSVPGTDTQYF
cdr3_nt: TGTGCCAGCAGTGTCCCCGGGACAGATACGCAGTATTTT
d_call: NA
v_call: TRBV6-4
clone_size: NA
j_call: TRBJ2-3

cdr3_aa: CASSFSGDYGYTF
cdr3_nt: TGTGCCAGCAGCTTTTCAGGGGACTATGGCTACACCTTC
d_call: NA
v_call: TRBV13
clone_size: NA
j_call: TRBJ1-2

cdr3_aa: CASSLDFTAGDGYTF
cdr3_nt: TGTGCCAGCAGCTTGGATTTTACGGCAGGCGATGGCTACACCTTC
d_call: NA
v_call: TRBV5-5
clone_size: NA
j_call: TRBJ1-2

cdr3_aa: CASSTSQGVHEQYF
cdr3_nt: TGTGCCAGCTCCACCTCGCAGGGGGTCCACGAGCAGTACTTC
d_call: TRBD1
v_call: TRBV18
clone_size: NA
j_call: TRBJ2-7

cdr3_aa: CASSQGLQETQYF
cdr3_nt: TGTGCCAGCAGCCAGGGCCTCCAAGAGACCCAGTACTTC
d_call: NA
v_call: TRBV14
clone_size: NA
j_call: TRBJ2-5

cdr3_aa: CASKIGTVNTEAFF
cdr3_nt: TGCGCCAGCAAAATTGGGACAGTGAACACTGAAGCTTTCTTT
d_call: TRBD1
v_call: TRBV10-2
clone_size: NA
j_call: TRBJ1-1

cdr3_aa: CSVVKGSGGYTF
cdr3_nt: TGCAGCGTTGTAAAGGGATCGGGAGGCTACACCTTC
d_call: NA
v_call: TRBV29-1
clone_size: once
j_call: TRBJ1-2

cdr3_aa: CAWSRQVASGNTIYF
cdr3_nt: TGTGCCTGGAGTCGACAGGTCGCCTCTGGAAACACCATATATTTT
d_call: NA
v_call: TRBV30
clone_size: NA
j_call: TRBJ1-3

cdr3_aa: CASSSGLAGSSYEQYF
cdr3_nt: TGTGCCAGCAGTTCTGGACTAGCGGGGAGCTCCTACGAGCAGTACTTC
d_call: TRBD2
v_call: TRBV2
clone_size: NA
j_call: TRBJ2-7

cdr3_aa: CASSTQAIRNTEAFF
cdr3_nt: TGTGCCAGCAGTACACAGGCGATCCGGAACACTGAAGCTTTCTTT
d_call: NA
v_call: TRBV6-5
clone_size: NA
j_call: TRBJ1-1

cdr3_aa: CASSPPGQGTGEQYF
cdr3_nt: TGTGCCAGCTCACCACCGGGACAGGGCACCGGAGAGCAGTACTTC
d_call: TRBD1
v_call: TRBV18
clone_size: once
j_call: TRBJ2-7

cdr3_aa: CASGLVMVEASGKGQFF
cdr3_nt: TGTGCTAGTGGTTTGGTAATGGTGGAGGCTAGCGGGAAGGGGCAGTTCTTC
d_call: TRBD2
v_call: TRBV12-5
clone_size: NA
j_call: TRBJ2-1

cdr3_aa: CASSQVRGNEKLFF
cdr3_nt: TGCGCCAGCAGTCAGGTTCGAGGGAATGAAAAACTGTTTTTT
d_call: NA
v_call: TRBV23-1
clone_size: NA
j_call: TRBJ1-4

cdr3_aa: CASSVAGGSGADTQYF
cdr3_nt: TGTGCCAGCAGCGTAGCGGGGGGGTCAGGTGCAGATACGCAGTATTTT
d_call: TRBD2
v_call: TRBV3-1/TRBV3-2
clone_size: NA
j_call: TRBJ2-3

cdr3_aa: CASSLGEDYFTEAFF
cdr3_nt: TGTGCCAGCAGCTTAGGGGAAGATTACTTCACTGAAGCTTTCTTT
d_call: NA
v_call: TRBV5-6
clone_size: NA
j_call: TRBJ1-1

cdr3_aa: CSASQNPGQGINGYTF
cdr3_nt: TGCAGTGCTAGTCAAAATCCGGGACAGGGAATTAATGGCTACACCTTC
d_call: TRBD1
v_call: TRBV20-1
clone_size: NA
j_call: TRBJ1-2

cdr3_aa: CASGLWRVGTDTQYF
cdr3_nt: TGTGCCAGCGGATTGTGGAGAGTAGGCACAGATACGCAGTATTTT
d_call: NA
v_call: TRBV28
clone_size: NA
j_call: TRBJ2-3

cdr3_aa: CASSVGGSPASEQYF
cdr3_nt: TGTGCCAGCAGCGTAGGGGGCTCTCCGGCCTCCGAGCAGTACTTC
d_call: TRBD1
v_call: TRBV7-2
clone_size: many
j_call: TRBJ2-7

cdr3_aa: CASGQGREQYF
cdr3_nt: TGCGCCAGCGGACAGGGCCGGGAGCAGTACTTC
d_call: TRBD1
v_call: TRBV10-1
clone_size: NA
j_call: TRBJ2-7

cdr3_aa: CASSLGRERPREQYF
cdr3_nt: TGTGCCAGCAGCTTAGGGCGAGAGCGGCCTCGGGAGCAGTACTTC
d_call: NA
v_call: TRBV7-2
clone_size: NA
j_call: TRBJ2-7

cdr3_aa: CASSPPGTGPETQYF
cdr3_nt: TGTGCCAGCTCACCCCCCGGGACAGGGCCAGAGACCCAGTACTTC
d_call: TRBD1
v_call: TRBV18
clone_size: NA
j_call: TRBJ2-5

cdr3_aa: CASSFAGAFMNTEAFF
cdr3_nt: TGTGCCAGCAGCTTTGCTGGAGCTTTCATGAACACTGAAGCTTTCTTT
d_call: NA
v_call: TRBV5-8
clone_size: NA
j_call: TRBJ1-1

cdr3_aa: CASSQADRRTEAFF
cdr3_nt: TGTGCCAGCAGCCAGGCCGACAGGCGCACTGAAGCTTTCTTT
d_call: NA
v_call: TRBV3-1/TRBV3-2
clone_size: NA
j_call: TRBJ1-1

cdr3_aa: CASSLSVDTEAFF
cdr3_nt: TGTGCCAGCAGCTTATCGGTGGACACTGAAGCTTTCTTT
d_call: NA
v_call: TRBV11-2
clone_size: NA
j_call: TRBJ1-1

cdr3_aa: CASSPWTVNYEQYF
cdr3_nt: TGTGCCAGCAGCCCTTGGACAGTTAACTACGAGCAGTACTTC
d_call: NA
v_call: TRBV2
clone_size: NA
j_call: TRBJ2-7

cdr3_aa: CASKLGTGYQPQHF
cdr3_nt: TGTGCCAGCAAACTCGGGACAGGGTACCAGCCCCAGCATTTT
d_call: TRBD1
v_call: TRBV2
clone_size: NA
j_call: TRBJ1-5

cdr3_aa: CASSVGGLNTGELFF
cdr3_nt: TGTGCCAGCAGCGTTGGCGGGCTGAACACCGGGGAGCTGTTTTTT
d_call: NA
v_call: TRBV9
clone_size: once
j_call: TRBJ2-2

cdr3_aa: CASSGGEDIKYNQETQYF
cdr3_nt: TGTGCCAGCAGTGGGGGGGAGGACATAAAATATAATCAAGAGACCCAGTACTTC
d_call: NA
v_call: TRBV2
clone_size: NA
j_call: TRBJ2-5

cdr3_aa: CASSRNSGGPNYEQYF
cdr3_nt: TGCGCCAGCAGCCGAAATAGCGGGGGGCCAAACTACGAGCAGTACTTC
d_call: TRBD2
v_call: TRBV4-1
clone_size: once
j_call: TRBJ2-7

cdr3_aa: CASSLDFEAFF
cdr3_nt: TGTGCCAGCAGTTTGGACTTTGAAGCTTTCTTT
d_call: NA
v_call: TRBV12-3/TRBV12-4
clone_size: NA
j_call: TRBJ1-1

cdr3_aa: CAWSGSGEQFF
cdr3_nt: TGTGCTTGGAGCGGGAGTGGTGAGCAGTTCTTC
d_call: TRBD2
v_call: TRBV30
clone_size: NA
j_call: TRBJ2-1

cdr3_aa: CASSLDGRNTIYF
cdr3_nt: TGTGCCAGCAGCTTAGATGGCAGAAACACCATATATTTT
d_call: NA
v_call: TRBV11-3
clone_size: NA
j_call: TRBJ1-3

cdr3_aa: CASTPGVETQYF
cdr3_nt: TGTGCCAGCACCCCAGGGGTAGAGACCCAGTACTTC
d_call: NA
v_call: TRBV7-9
clone_size: once
j_call: TRBJ2-5

cdr3_aa: CASSLVPSRTNEKLFF
cdr3_nt: TGTGCCAGCAGCTTAGTTCCTAGTAGGACTAATGAAAAACTGTTTTTT
d_call: NA
v_call: TRBV7-2
clone_size: NA
j_call: TRBJ1-4

cdr3_aa: CAISYSNSLYEQYF
cdr3_nt: TGTGCCATCAGTTATTCTAACAGCCTCTACGAGCAGTACTTC
d_call: NA
v_call: TRBV10-3
clone_size: NA
j_call: TRBJ2-7

cdr3_aa: CASSLVSDTDTQYF
cdr3_nt: TGTGCCAGCAGCTTGGTGTCAGACACAGATACGCAGTATTTT
d_call: NA
v_call: TRBV5-8
clone_size: NA
j_call: TRBJ2-3

cdr3_aa: CASRGADYSNQPQHF
cdr3_nt: TGTGCCAGCAGGGGGGCTGATTATAGCAATCAGCCCCAGCATTTT
d_call: NA
v_call: TRBV2
clone_size: NA
j_call: TRBJ1-5

cdr3_aa: CASASEMNTEAFF
cdr3_nt: TGTGCCAGCGCCTCCGAGATGAACACTGAAGCTTTCTTT
d_call: NA
v_call: TRBV6-5
clone_size: NA
j_call: TRBJ1-1

cdr3_aa: CASSPIDTQYF
cdr3_nt: TGTGCCAGCTCACCCATAGATACGCAGTATTTT
d_call: NA
v_call: TRBV18
clone_size: NA
j_call: TRBJ2-3

cdr3_aa: CASSRRGQGEEKLFF
cdr3_nt: TGTGCCAGCAGCCGCCGAGGACAGGGGGAAGAAAAACTGTTTTTT
d_call: TRBD1
v_call: TRBV5-6
clone_size: NA
j_call: TRBJ1-4

cdr3_aa: CASSSGLAGGDTQYF
cdr3_nt: TGTGCCAGCAGCTCGGGACTAGCGGGGGGGGATACGCAGTATTTT
d_call: TRBD2
v_call: TRBV7-2
clone_size: NA
j_call: TRBJ2-3

cdr3_aa: CASSIGGSGGETQYF
cdr3_nt: TGTGCCAGTAGTATTGGCGGCTCCGGTGGGGAGACCCAGTACTTC
d_call: NA
v_call: TRBV19
clone_size: NA
j_call: TRBJ2-5

cdr3_aa: CASSQEGKNTEAFF
cdr3_nt: TGTGCCAGCAGCCAAGAGGGCAAGAACACTGAAGCTTTCTTT
d_call: NA
v_call: TRBV3-1/TRBV3-2
clone_size: NA
j_call: TRBJ1-1

cdr3_aa: CASSSSGQFAYEQYF
cdr3_nt: TGTGCCAGCAGCTCATCGGGACAATTCGCCTACGAGCAGTACTTC
d_call: NA
v_call: TRBV13
clone_size: NA
j_call: TRBJ2-7